The rows below give T cell receptor beta chains drawn from one sample of a study of blood T cell repertoires in COVID-19. Here immunoSEQ multiplex PCR was the method, and the copy in TCRdb shows in-frame clones only, minus some. Of approximately 74,000 clones in the sample, around 90% were seen once. The specimen sequenced was peripheral blood. These receptor sequences come from a man between 65 and 85 years old with acute or convalescent COVID-19. Each CDR3 is given with its conserved first and last residue.

v_call cdr3_aa
TRBV18 CASSPRQGSAYGYTF
TRBV20-1 CSASIQGNTEAFF
TRBV11-3 CASSLGTGSNTEAFF
TRBV5-1 CASSLGPGLSNTGELFF
TRBV2 CASASSKGVGYTF
TRBV7-2 CASCTSGGLEETQYF
TRBV28 CASSLGQWAFF
TRBV28 CASIGTGGWDEQYF
TRBV18 CASSLDRDNEQFF
TRBV3-1/TRBV3-2 CASSQGLAGAAQETQYF
TRBV4-3 CASSQDVFGDRGAYEQYF
TRBV7-2 CASSPRVTPWTGELFF
TRBV6-5 CASTPSTSGRAKQYF
TRBV25-1 CASNLGQGGEQYF
TRBV5-6 CASSLGRAGEQYF
TRBV6-5 CASKLGTPETQYF
TRBV5-1 CASSGGVYEQFF
TRBV5-1 CASSLSGTPRGEQFF
TRBV23-1 CASSLPVLFTEAFF
TRBV12-3/TRBV12-4 CASSFFTEAFF
TRBV2 CASSPLAGGRYNEQFF
TRBV28 CANQQGGGNQPQHF
TRBV5-1 CASSAGQSGSEQFF